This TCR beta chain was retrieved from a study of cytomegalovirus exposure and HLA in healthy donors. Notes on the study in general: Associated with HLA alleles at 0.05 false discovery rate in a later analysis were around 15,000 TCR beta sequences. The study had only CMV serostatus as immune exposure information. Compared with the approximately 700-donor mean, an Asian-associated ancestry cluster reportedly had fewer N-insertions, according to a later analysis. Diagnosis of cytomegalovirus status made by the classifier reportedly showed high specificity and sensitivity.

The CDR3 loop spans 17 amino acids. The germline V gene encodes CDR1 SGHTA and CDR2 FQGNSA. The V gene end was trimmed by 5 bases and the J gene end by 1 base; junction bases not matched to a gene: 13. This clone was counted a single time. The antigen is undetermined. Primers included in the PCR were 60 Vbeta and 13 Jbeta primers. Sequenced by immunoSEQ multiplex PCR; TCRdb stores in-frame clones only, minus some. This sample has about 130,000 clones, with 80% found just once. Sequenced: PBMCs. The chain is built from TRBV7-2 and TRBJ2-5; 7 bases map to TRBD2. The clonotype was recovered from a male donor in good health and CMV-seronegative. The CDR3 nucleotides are TGTGCCAGCAGCGTACCCACAAGCGGGGACCTCCAAGAGACCCAGTACTTC. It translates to CASSVPTSGDLQETQYF.